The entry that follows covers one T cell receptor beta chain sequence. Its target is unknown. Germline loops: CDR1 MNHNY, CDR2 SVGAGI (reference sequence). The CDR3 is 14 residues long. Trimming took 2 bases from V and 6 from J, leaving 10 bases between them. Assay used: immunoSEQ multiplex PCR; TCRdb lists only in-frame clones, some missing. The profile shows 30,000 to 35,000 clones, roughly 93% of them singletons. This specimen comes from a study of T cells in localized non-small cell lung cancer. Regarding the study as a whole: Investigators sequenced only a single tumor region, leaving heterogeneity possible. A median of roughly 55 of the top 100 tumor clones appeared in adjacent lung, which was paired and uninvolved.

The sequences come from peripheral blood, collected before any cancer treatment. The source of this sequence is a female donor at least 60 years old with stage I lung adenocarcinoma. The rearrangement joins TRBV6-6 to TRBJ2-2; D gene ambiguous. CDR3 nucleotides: TGTGCCAGCAGTTACAACCGTGGGGCCGGGGAGCTGTTTTTT. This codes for CASSYNRGAGELFF.